This T cell receptor (beta chain) is drawn from a study of T cells in localized non-small cell lung cancer. Study-wide findings and caveats: Uninvolved adjacent lung, not tumor, had the highest T cell clonality. Without multi-region sequencing, intratumor heterogeneity could not be excluded. In adjacent lung, a median about 54 of the top 100 tumor clones were found. Prolonged overall survival went with higher T cell density in the blood.

In the case of this clone: The antigen is not known.

The protocol was immunoSEQ multiplex PCR, while the TCRdb copy is restricted to in-frame clones and leaves out a portion. This repertoire shows some 30,000 clones, roughly 92% found once; its top ten account for over 0.6%. The CDR3 consists of 15 residues. Germline lookup yields CDR1 SGHTA and CDR2 FQGNSA. The V segment lost 5 bases and the J segment 2 bases; nucleotides outside the gene matches: 8. The sample consisted of peripheral blood, taken before any cancer treatment. The sequence derives from a woman aged 40-69 years with stage I lung adenocarcinoma. The genes are TRBV7-2 and TRBJ1-1, with 7 bases that match TRBD1. The DNA of the CDR3 is TGTGCCAGCAGCGTACAAACAGGGGTTAACACTGAAGCTTTCTTT. Translating gives CASSVQTGVNTEAFF.